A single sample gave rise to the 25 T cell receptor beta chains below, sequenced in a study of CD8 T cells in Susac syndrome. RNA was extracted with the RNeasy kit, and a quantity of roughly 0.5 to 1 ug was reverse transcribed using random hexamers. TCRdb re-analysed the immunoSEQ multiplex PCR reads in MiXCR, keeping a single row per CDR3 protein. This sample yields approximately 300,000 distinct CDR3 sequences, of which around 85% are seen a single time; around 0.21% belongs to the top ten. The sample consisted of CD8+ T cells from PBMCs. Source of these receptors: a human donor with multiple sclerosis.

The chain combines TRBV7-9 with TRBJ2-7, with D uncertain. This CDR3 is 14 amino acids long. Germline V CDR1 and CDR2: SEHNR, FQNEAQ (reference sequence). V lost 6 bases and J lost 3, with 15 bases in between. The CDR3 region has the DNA TGTGCCAGCAGTCCCCCCGGGTTCCACTACGAGCAGTACTTC. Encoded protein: CASSPPGFHYEQYF. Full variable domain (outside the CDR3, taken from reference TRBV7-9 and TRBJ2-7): DTGVSQNPRHKITKRGQNVTFRCDPISEHNRLYWYRQTLGQGPEFLTYFQNEAQLEKSRLLSDRFSAERPKGSFSTLEIQRTEQGDSAMYLCASSPPGFHYEQYFGPGTRLTVT.

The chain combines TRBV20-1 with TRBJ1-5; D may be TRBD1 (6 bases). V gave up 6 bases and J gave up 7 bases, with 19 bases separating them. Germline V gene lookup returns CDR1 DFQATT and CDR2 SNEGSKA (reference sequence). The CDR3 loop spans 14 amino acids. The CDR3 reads CSAPDGGQWQPQHF. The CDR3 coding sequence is TGCAGTGCACCTGACGGGGGCCAATGGCAGCCCCAGCATTTT.

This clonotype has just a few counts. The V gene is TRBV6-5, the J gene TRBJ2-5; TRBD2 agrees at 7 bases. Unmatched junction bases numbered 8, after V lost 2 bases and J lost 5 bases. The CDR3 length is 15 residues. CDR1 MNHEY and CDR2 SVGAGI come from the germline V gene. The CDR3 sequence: CASSYLIGTMETQYF. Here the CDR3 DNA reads TGTGCCAGCAGTTACCTTATCGGGACTATGGAGACCCAGTACTTC.

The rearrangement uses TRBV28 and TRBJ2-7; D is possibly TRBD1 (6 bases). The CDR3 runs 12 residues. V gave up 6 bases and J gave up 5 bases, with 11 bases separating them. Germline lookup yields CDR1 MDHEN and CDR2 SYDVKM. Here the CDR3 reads CASRLPGDEQYF. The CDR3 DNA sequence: TGTGCCAGCAGGCTCCCAGGGGACGAGCAGTACTTC.

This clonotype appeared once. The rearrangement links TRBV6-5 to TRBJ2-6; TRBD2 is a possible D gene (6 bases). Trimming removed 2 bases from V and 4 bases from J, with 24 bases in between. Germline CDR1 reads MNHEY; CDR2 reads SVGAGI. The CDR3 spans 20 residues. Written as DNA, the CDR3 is TGTGCCAGCAGTTACGGGCCCCCTAGCGTCCCTACCTCCGGGGCCAACGTCCTGACTTTC. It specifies CASSYGPPSVPTSGANVLTF.

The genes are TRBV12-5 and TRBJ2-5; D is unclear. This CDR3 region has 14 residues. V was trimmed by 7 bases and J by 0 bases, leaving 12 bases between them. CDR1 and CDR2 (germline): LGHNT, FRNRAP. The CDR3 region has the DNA TGTGCTAGTGCGGAAGGGTGGGACCAAGAGACCCAGTACTTC. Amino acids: CASAEGWDQETQYF.

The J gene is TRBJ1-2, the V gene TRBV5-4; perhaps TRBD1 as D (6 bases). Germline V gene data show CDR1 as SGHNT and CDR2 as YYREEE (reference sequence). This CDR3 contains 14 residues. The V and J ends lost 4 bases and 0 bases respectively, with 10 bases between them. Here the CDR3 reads CASSPQGTNYGYTF. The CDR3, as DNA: TGTGCCAGCAGCCCACAGGGAACTAACTATGGCTACACCTTC.

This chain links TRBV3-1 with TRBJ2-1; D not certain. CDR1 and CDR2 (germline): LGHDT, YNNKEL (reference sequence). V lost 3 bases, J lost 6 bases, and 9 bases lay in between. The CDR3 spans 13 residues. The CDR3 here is CASSHPRGNEQFF. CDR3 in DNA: TGTGCCAGCAGCCATCCGAGAGGCAATGAGCAGTTCTTC.

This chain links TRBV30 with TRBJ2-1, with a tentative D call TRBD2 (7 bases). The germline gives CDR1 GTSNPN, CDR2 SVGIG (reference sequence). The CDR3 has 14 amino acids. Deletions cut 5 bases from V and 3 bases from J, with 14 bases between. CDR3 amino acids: CAWGTGRGYNEQFF. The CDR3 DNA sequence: TGTGCCTGGGGTACAGGGAGGGGCTACAATGAGCAGTTCTTC.

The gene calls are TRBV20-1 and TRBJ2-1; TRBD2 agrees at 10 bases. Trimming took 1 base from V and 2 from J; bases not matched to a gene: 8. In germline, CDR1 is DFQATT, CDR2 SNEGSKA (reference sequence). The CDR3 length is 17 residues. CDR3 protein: CSARGDPSGRAYNEQFF. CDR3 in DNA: TGCAGTGCTAGAGGCGACCCCAGCGGGAGGGCCTACAATGAGCAGTTCTTC.

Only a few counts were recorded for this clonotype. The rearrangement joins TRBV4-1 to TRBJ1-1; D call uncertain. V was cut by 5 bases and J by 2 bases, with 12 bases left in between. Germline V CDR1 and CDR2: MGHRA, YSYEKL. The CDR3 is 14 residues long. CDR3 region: CASSLGQDNTEAFF. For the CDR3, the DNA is TGCGCCAGCAGCTTAGGCCAGGACAACACTGAAGCTTTCTTT.

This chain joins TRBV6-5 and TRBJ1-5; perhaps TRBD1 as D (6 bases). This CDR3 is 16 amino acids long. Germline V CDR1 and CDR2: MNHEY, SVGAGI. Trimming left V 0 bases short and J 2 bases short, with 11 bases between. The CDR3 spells CASSYSGGDGNQPQHF. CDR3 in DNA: TGTGCCAGCAGTTACTCCGGGGGCGACGGCAATCAGCCCCAGCATTTT.

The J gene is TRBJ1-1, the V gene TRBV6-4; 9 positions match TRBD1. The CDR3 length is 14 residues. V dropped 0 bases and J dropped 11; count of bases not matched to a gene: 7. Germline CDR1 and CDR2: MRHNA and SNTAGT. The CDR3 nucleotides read TGTGCCAGCAGTGACTCGCCAGGACAGGGGATGGCTTTCTTT. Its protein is CASSDSPGQGMAFF.

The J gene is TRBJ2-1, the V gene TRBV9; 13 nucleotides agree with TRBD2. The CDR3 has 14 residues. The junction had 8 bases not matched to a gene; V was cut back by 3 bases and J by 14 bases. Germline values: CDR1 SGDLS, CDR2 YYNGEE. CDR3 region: CASSAAGLAGEEFF. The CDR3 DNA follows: TGTGCCAGCAGCGCAGCCGGACTAGCGGGAGAAGAGTTCTTC.

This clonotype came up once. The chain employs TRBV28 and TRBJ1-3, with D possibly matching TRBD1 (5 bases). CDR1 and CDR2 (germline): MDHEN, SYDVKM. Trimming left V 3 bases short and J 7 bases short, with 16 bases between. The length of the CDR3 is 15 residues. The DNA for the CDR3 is TGTGCCAGCAGTTTCTCCCCCCGCAGGGTCAACACCATATATTTT. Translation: CASSFSPRRVNTIYF.

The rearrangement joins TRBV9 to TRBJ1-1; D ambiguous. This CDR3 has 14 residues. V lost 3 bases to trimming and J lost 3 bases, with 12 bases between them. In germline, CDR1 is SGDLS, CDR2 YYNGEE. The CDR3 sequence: CASSAGGQDTEAFF. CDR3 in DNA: TGTGCCAGCAGCGCGGGAGGGCAGGACACTGAAGCTTTCTTT.

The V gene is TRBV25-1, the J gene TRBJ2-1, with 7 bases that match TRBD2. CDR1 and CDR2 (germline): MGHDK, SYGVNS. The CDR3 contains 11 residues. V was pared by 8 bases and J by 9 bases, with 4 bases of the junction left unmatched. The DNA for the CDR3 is TGTGCCAGCGACCGGGGGGTTGAGCAGTTCTTC. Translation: CASDRGVEQFF.

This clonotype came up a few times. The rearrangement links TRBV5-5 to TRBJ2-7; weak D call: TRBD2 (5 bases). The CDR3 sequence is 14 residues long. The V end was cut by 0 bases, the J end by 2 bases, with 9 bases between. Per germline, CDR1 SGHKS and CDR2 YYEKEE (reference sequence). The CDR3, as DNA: TGTGCCAGCAGCTTGGGGCTAGCCACCTACGAGCAGTACTTC. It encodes CASSLGLATYEQYF.

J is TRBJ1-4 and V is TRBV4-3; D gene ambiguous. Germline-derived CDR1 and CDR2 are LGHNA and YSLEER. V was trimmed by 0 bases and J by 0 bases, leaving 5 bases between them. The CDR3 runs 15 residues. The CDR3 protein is CASSQDRATNEKLFF. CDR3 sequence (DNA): TGCGCCAGCAGCCAAGACCGGGCAACTAATGAAAAACTGTTTTTT.

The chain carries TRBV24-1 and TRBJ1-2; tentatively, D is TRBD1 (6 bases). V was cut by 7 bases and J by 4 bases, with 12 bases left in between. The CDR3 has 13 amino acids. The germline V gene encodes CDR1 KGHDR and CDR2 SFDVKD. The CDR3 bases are TGTGCCACCAGCGAGGGGGTTAGCTATGGCTACACCTTC. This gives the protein CATSEGVSYGYTF.

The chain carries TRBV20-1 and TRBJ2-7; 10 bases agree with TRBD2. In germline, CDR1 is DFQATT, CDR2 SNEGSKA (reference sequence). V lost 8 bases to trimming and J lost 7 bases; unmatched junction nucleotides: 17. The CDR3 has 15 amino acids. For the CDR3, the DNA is TGCAGTACCCCCCGTGGGGGACTAGCGCGAGGAGAGCAGTACTTC. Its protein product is CSTPRGGLARGEQYF.

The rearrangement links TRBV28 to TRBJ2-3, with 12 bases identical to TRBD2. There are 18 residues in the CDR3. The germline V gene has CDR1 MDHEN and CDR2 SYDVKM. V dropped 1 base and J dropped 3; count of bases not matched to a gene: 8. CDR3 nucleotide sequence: TGTGCCAGCAGTTTATTTCCCTCGACTAGCGGGAGAACAGATACGCAGTATTTT. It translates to CASSLFPSTSGRTDTQYF.

CDR3 sequence reads: CATSEGTGSNQPQHF. DNA of the CDR3: TGTGCCACCAGTGAAGGGACAGGCTCTAATCAGCCCCAGCATTTT. The chain carries TRBV24-1 and TRBJ1-5, with TRBD1 identical over 8 bases. Germline V gene sequence: CDR1 KGHDR, CDR2 SFDVKD. CDR3 length: 15 residues. The V gene end was trimmed by 4 bases and the J gene end by 4 bases; junction bases not matched to a gene: 5.

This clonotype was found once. The CDR3 DNA reads as TGTGCCAGCAGCCTAATTGGGAACGGGGAGACCCAGTACTTC. Protein sequence: CASSLIGNGETQYF. This chain uses TRBV7-3 with TRBJ2-5; D gene uncertain. V was clipped by 5 bases and J by 5 bases, with 15 bases between them. The CDR3 spans 14 residues. Germline V gives CDR1 SGHTA, CDR2 FQGTGA.

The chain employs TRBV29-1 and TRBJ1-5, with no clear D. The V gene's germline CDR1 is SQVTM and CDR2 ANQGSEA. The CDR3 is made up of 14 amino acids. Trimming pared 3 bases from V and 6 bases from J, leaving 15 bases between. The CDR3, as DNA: TGCAGCGTTGATCCCGTTCAGACGGGTCAGCCCCAGCATTTT. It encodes CSVDPVQTGQPQHF.